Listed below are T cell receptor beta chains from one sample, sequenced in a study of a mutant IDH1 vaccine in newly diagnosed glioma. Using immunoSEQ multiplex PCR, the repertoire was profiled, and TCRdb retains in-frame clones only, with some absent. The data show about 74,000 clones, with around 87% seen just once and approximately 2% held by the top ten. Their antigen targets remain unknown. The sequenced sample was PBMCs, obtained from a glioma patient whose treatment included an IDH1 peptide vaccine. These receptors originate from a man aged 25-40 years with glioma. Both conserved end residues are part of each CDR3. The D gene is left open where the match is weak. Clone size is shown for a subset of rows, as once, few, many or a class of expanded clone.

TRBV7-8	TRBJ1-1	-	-	TGTGCCAGCAGCTTAACCGTCAGGTTAGGAACTGAAGCTTTCTTT	CASSLTVRLGTEAFF
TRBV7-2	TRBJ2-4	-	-	TGTGCCAGCAGCTTAAATCCGCTTCCGAGGCCCAAAAACATTCAGTACTTC	CASSLNPLPRPKNIQYF
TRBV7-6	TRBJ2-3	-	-	TGTGCCAGCAGCCTGTTACTGGATACGCAGTATTTT	CASSLLLDTQYF
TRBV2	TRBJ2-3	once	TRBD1	TGTGCCAGCAGTGGTCTCAGGGGGCTTGATACGCAGTATTTT	CASSGLRGLDTQYF
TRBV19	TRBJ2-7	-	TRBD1	TGTGCCAGTAGTATCGACAGGGGTGACTACGAGCAGTACTTC	CASSIDRGDYEQYF
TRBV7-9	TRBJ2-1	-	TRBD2	TGTGCCAGCAGCTTGGAGTTGAGGAGCGGGGGAAACAATGAGCAGTTCTTC	CASSLELRSGGNNEQFF
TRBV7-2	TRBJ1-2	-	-	TGTGCCAGCAGCTCTGTTTATGGAGGGGACTTTAACTATGGCTACACCTTC	CASSSVYGGDFNYGYTF
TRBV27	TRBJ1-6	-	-	TGTGCCAGTAGACTGTGGGGAAATAATTCACCCCTCCACTTT	CASRLWGNNSPLHF
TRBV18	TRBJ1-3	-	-	TGTGCCAGCTCACGTTCGGGACTCTCTGGAAACACCATATATTTT	CASSRSGLSGNTIYF
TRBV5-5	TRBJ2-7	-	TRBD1	TGTGCCAGCAGCCCTGCCCTGGGGACAGGGGGCCCCTACGAGCAGTACTTC	CASSPALGTGGPYEQYF
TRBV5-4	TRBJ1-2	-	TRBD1	TGTGCCAGCAGCCAACCCGCGACAGGGCACTATGGCTACACCTTC	CASSQPATGHYGYTF
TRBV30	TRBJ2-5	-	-	TGTGCCTGGAGTCAAGGGCAAGAGACCCAGTACTTC	CAWSQGQETQYF
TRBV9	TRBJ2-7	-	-	TGTGCCAGCAGCGTAGAGGGATTAGTAGCGGCAACTTCCTACGAGCAGTACTTC	CASSVEGLVAATSYEQYF
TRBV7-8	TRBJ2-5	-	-	TGTGCCAGCAGGCAAAGGCAACAGGGTCGGGAGACCCAGTACTTC	CASRQRQQGRETQYF
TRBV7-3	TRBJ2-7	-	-	TGTGCCAGCAACCCAGGGGCTGAAGAGCAGTACTTC	CASNPGAEEQYF
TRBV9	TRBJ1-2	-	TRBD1	TGTGCCAGCAGCGCGACAGGGGTCCATGGCTACACCTTC	CASSATGVHGYTF
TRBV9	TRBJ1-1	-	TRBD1	TGTGCCAGCAGACCAGGGACAGCCAACACTGAAGCTTTCTTT	CASRPGTANTEAFF
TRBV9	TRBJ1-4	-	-	TGTGCCAGCAGCTCCAGGTGGGGGGGGACTAATGAAAAACTGTTTTTT	CASSSRWGGTNEKLFF
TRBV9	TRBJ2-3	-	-	TGTGCCAGCAGCGTAGCGGGACTGCTCACCTCAGATACGCAGTATTTT	CASSVAGLLTSDTQYF
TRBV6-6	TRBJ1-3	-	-	TGTGCCAGCACCTCCCTCCCGGGAAACACCATATATTTT	CASTSLPGNTIYF
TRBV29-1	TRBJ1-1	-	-	TGCAGCGTTTTATTGACAGCAAACACTGAAGCTTTCTTT	CSVLLTANTEAFF
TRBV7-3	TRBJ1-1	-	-	TGTGCCAGCAGCACCTCTCATCCCCCACTTGAAGCTTTCTTT	CASSTSHPPLEAFF
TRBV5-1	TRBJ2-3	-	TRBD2	TGCGCCAGCAGCAACGGGACTAGCCGCATGGATACGCAGTATTTT	CASSNGTSRMDTQYF
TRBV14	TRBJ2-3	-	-	TGTGCCAGCAGCCCTAACCTGAACCCAGATACGCAGTATTTT	CASSPNLNPDTQYF
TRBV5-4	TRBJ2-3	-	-	TGTGCTTCGGCGGGTAACACAGATACGCAGTATTTT	CASAGNTDTQYF
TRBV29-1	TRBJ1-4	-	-	TGCAGCGTTGAAGATCGAGCCGAGGCTGAAAAACTGTTTTTT	CSVEDRAEAEKLFF
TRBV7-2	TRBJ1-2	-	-	TGTGCCAGCTTAGGCCTTAGCGGGAACTATGGCTACACCTTC	CASLGLSGNYGYTF
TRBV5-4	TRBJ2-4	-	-	TGTGCCAGCAGCTTGAACAGGGAGGACATTCAGTACTTC	CASSLNREDIQYF
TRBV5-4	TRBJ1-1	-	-	TGTGCCAGCAGCTTGGTATCGAACACTGAAGCTTTCTTT	CASSLVSNTEAFF
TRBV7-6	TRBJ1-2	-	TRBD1	TGTGCCAGCAGCTTCGGGACAGGGGAGGAGGCGTATGGCTACACCTTC	CASSFGTGEEAYGYTF
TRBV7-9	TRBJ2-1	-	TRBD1	TGTGCCAGCAGCATGCCTCCCGGGACAGCCCACTACAATGAGCAGTTCTTC	CASSMPPGTAHYNEQFF
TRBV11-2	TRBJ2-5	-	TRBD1	TGTGCCAGCAGCTACGGACAGGCCCAAGAGACCCAGTACTTC	CASSYGQAQETQYF
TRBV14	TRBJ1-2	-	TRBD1	TGTGCCAGCAGCCAAGTACCGTTATGGAGAGGGACAGACTATGGCTACACCTTC	CASSQVPLWRGTDYGYTF
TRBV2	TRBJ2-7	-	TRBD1	TGTGCCAGCTCATGGGACAGCTCCTACGAGCAGTACTTC	CASSWDSSYEQYF
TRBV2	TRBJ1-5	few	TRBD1	TGTGCCAGCAGCGGGACAGGGGGCGGCGGTCAGCCCCAGCATTTT	CASSGTGGGGQPQHF
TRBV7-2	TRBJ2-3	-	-	TGTGCCAGCAGCTTATTCGAGGTTGATACGCAGTATTTT	CASSLFEVDTQYF
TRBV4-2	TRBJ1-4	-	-	TGTGCCAGCAGCCCAGAAGGGGTTAATGAAAAACTGTTTTTT	CASSPEGVNEKLFF
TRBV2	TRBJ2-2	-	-	TGTGCCAGGGGAGAGGGAGCCGGGGAGCTGTTTTTT	CARGEGAGELFF
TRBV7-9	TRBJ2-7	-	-	TGTGCCAGCAGCCGTGCAGCTGGGATGAACGAGCAGTACTTC	CASSRAAGMNEQYF
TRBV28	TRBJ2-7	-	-	TGTGCCAGCAGTTTATTTTCTGCGGACACATACTCCTACGAGCAGTACTTC	CASSLFSADTYSYEQYF
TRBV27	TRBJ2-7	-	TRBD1	TGTGCCAGCAGTCCTGGGACAGGGGGCTTCTACGAGCAGTACTTC	CASSPGTGGFYEQYF
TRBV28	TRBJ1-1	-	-	TGTGCCAGCAGTTTGTCGGGGGGTTTGAGCACTGAAGCTTTCTTT	CASSLSGGLSTEAFF
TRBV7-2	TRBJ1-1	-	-	TGTGCCAGCAGCTTAGGGGTAGGGGTGAGAGCTTTCTTT	CASSLGVGVRAFF
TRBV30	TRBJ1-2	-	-	TGTGCCTGGAGTCAACGGGATGAGGGCTACACCTTC	CAWSQRDEGYTF
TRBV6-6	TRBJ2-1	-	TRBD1	TGTGCCAGCAGGATCCGGGACAGGGGTTTGAATGAGCAGTTCTTC	CASRIRDRGLNEQFF
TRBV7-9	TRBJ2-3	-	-	TGTGCCAGCAGCAAGGGGACCACCACAGATACGCAGTATTTT	CASSKGTTTDTQYF
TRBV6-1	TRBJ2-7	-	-	TGTGCCAGCAGTGTCCCAAGTTACGAGCAGTACTTC	CASSVPSYEQYF
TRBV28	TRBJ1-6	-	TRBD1	TGTGCCAGCAGTTTATCAGTAGGATACTGGGGACAGAGTAATTCACCCCTCCACTTT	CASSLSVGYWGQSNSPLHF
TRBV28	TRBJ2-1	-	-	TGTGCCAGCAGTTTTCCTACGGTTGAGCAGTTCTTC	CASSFPTVEQFF
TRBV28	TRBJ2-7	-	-	TGTGCCAGCAGTTTGCAGGTACACGAGCAGTACTTC	CASSLQVHEQYF